The clone carrying this T cell receptor beta chain was picked up a small number of times. The library protocol tagged each TCR cDNA with a unique molecular identifier. One entry per CDR3 protein results from TCRdb running MiXCR on the 5' RACE reads. The data show approximately 100,000 distinct CDR3 sequences, with 19% seen just once and roughly a fifth held by the top ten. This entry comes from a study of spatial heterogeneity in lung cancer. Study-wide context: The follow-up PBMC samples were sequenced whenever they were available. The median time to follow-up was approximately 23 months after resection.

Time point meaning: blood at routine non-recurrence follow-up after resection. Germline V gene data show CDR1 as DFQATT and CDR2 as SNEGSKA (reference sequence). V gave up 4 bases and J gave up 4 bases, with 7 bases separating them. The CDR3 has 11 amino acids. Sequenced here: PBMCs, sampled at follow-up. The rearrangement links TRBV20-1 to TRBJ2-5, with a weak D call TRBD1 (5 bases). The sequence derives from a male donor with early-stage non-small cell lung cancer. Here the CDR3 reads CSAIQGETQYF. The CDR3 bases are TGCAGTGCTATTCAGGGAGAGACCCAGTACTTC.